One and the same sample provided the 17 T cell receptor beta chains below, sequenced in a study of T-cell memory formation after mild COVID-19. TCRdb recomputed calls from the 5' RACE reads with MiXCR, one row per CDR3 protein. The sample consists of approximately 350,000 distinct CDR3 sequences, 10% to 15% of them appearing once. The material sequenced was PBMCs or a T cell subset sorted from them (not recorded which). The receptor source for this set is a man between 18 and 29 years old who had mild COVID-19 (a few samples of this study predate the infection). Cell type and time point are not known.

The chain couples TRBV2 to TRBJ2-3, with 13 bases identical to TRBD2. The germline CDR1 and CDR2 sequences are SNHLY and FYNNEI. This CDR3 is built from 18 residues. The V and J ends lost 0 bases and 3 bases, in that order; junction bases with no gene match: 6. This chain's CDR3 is CASSEAPLAGGPTDTQYF. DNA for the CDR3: TGTGCCAGCAGTGAAGCCCCACTAGCGGGGGGGCCGACAGATACGCAGTATTTT.

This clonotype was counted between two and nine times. CDR3 coding DNA: TGTGCCAGCAAACCCGAGAACCAAGAGACCCAGTACTTC. This translates into CASKPENQETQYF. The chain couples TRBV12-3 or TRBV12-4 to TRBJ2-5; D not resolved. There are 13 residues in the CDR3. Trimming took off 7 bases at V and 0 bases at J, with 9 bases between the two ends.

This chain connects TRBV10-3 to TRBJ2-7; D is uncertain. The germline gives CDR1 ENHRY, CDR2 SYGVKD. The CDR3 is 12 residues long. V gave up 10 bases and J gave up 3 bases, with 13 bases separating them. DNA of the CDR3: TGTGCCACCAGCCAGACAAACTACGAGCAGTACTTC. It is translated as CATSQTNYEQYF.

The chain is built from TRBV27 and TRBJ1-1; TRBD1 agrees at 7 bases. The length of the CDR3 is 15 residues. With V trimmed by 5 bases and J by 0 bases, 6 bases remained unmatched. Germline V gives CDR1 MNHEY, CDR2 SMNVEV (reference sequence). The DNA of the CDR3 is TGTGCCAGCAGTCCCTACAGGGGAATGAACACTGAAGCTTTCTTT. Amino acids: CASSPYRGMNTEAFF.

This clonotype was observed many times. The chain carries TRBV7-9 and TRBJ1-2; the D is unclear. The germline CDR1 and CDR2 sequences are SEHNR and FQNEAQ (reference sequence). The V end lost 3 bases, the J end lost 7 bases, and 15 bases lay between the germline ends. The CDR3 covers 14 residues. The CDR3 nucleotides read TGTGCCAGCAGCTTTGGAAGCGAAATTGGTGGCTACACCTTC. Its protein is CASSFGSEIGGYTF.

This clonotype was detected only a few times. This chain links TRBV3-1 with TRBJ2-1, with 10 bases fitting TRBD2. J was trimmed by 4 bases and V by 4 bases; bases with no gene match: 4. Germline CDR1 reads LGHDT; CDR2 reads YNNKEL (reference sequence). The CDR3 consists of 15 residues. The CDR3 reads CASSRSGGGYNEQFF. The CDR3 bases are TGTGCCAGCAGCCGAAGCGGGGGGGGTTACAATGAGCAGTTCTTC.

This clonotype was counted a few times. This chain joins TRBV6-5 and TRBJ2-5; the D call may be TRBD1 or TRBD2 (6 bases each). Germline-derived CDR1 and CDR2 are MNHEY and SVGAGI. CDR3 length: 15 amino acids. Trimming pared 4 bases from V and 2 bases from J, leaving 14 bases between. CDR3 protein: CASSLMGGQQETQYF. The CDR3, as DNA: TGTGCCAGCAGTTTGATGGGAGGACAGCAAGAGACCCAGTACTTC.

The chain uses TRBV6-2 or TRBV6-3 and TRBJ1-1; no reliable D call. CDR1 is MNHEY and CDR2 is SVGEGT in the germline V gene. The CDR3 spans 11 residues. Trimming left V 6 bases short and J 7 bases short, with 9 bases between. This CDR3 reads CASRLWDEAFF. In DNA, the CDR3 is TGTGCCAGCAGGTTATGGGATGAAGCTTTCTTT.

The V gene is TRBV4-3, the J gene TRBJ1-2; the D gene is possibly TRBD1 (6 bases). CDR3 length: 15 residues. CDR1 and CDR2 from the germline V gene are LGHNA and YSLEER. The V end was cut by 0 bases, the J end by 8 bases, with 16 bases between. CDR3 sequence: CASSQDSIRGDGYTF. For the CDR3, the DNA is TGCGCCAGCAGCCAAGATTCGATCAGGGGAGACGGCTACACCTTC.

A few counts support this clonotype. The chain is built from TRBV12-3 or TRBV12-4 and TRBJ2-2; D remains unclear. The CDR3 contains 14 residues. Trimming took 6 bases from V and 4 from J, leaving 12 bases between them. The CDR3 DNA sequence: TGTGCCAGCAGGGTGACGGTGGGCACCGGGGAGCTGTTTTTT. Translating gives CASRVTVGTGELFF.

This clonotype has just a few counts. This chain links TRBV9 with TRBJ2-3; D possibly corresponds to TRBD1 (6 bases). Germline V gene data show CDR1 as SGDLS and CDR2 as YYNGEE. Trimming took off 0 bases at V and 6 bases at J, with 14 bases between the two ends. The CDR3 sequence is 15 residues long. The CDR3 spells CASSVEGHLGDTQYF. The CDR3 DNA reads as TGTGCCAGCAGCGTAGAGGGACACCTGGGGGATACGCAGTATTTT.

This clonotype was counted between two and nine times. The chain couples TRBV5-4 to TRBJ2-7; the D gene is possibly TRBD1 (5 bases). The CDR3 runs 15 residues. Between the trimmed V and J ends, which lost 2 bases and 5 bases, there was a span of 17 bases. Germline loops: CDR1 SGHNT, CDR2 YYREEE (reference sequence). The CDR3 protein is CASSFTGAAIHEQYV. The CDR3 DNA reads TGTGCCAGCAGCTTCACAGGTGCAGCTATCCACGAGCAGTACGTC.

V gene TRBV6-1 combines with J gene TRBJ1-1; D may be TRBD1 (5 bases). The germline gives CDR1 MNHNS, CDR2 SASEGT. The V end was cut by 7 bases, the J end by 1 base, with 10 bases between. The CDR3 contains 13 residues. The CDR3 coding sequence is TGTGCCAGCAAGGGGACCTGGAACACTGAAGCTTTCTTT. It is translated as CASKGTWNTEAFF.

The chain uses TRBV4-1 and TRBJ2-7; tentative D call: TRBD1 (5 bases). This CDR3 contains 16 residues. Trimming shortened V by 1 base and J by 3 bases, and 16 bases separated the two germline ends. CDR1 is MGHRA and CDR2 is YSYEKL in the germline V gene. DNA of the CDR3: TGCGCCAGCAGCCAAGCCATGACCCGACAGATCTACGAGCAGTACGTC. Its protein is CASSQAMTRQIYEQYV.

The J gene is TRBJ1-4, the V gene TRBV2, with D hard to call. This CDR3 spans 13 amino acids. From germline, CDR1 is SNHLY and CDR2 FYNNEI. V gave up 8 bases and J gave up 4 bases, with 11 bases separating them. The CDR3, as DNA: TGTGCCAGCCAAGGCAATCTTAATGAAAAACTGTTTTTT. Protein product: CASQGNLNEKLFF.

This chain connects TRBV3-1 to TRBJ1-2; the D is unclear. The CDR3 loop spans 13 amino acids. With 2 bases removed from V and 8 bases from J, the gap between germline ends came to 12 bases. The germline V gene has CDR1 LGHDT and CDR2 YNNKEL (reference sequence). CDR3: CASSQPGEVGYTF. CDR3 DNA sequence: TGTGCCAGCAGCCAACCTGGAGAGGTCGGCTACACCTTC.

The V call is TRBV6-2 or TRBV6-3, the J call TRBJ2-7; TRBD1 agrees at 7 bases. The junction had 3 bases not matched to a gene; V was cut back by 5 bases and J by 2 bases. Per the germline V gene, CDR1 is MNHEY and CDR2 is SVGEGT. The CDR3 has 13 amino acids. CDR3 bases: TGTGCCAGCAGTCGGGACAGCACCTACGAGCAGTACGTC. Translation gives CASSRDSTYEQYV.